The source of this TCR beta chain is a study of CD8 T cells in Susac syndrome. Study-level findings and limits: Only a relatively small number of individuals were included in the TCR sequencing and HLA analysis.

Note on this clonotype: The antigen is not known.

The RNA, roughly 0.45 to 1 ug, was put through reverse transcription using random hexamers. With immunoSEQ multiplex PCR, TCR beta CDR3 was amplified across 54 Vbeta and 13 Jbeta. TCRdb recomputed calls from the immunoSEQ multiplex PCR reads with MiXCR, one row per CDR3 protein. The data hold a few hundred thousand distinct CDR3 sequences, with roughly 90% observed a single time. With V trimmed by 1 base and J by 4 bases, 5 bases remained unmatched. The CDR3 is made up of 15 amino acids. Looked up from germline, CDR1 is LGHDT and CDR2 is YNNKEL (reference sequence). TCR beta from blood CD8+ and CD4+ T cells was sequenced. While CD8+ and CD4+ T cells were isolated negatively, TEMRA cells were enriched by FACS.

Specimen: CD8+ T cells from PBMCs. This sequence was found in a human donor with multiple sclerosis. The rearrangement uses TRBV3-1 and TRBJ2-3, with TRBD2 identical over 7 bases. Here the CDR3 reads CASSQGEGWPDTQYF. As DNA, the CDR3 is TGTGCCAGCAGCCAAGGGGAGGGGTGGCCAGATACGCAGTATTTT.